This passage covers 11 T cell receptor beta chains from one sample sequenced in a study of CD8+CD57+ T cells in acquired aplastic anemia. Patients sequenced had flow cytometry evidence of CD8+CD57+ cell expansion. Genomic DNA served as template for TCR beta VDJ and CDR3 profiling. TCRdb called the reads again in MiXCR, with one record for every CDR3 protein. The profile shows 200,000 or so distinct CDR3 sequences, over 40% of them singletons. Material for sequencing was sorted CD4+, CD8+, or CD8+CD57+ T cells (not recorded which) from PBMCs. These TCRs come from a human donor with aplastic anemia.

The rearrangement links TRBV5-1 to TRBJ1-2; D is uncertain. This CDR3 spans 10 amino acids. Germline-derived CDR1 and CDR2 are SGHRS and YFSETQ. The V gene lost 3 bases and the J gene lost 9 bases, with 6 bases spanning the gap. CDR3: CASSSDSYTF. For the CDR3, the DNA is TGCGCCAGCAGCTCTGACAGCTACACCTTC.

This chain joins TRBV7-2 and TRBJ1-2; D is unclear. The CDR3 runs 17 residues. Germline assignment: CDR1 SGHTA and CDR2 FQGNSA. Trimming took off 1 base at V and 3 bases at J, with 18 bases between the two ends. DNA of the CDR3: TGTGCCAGCAGCTTAGTGGGCGGCCCCTACGATGACTATGGCTACACCTTC. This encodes CASSLVGGPYDDYGYTF.

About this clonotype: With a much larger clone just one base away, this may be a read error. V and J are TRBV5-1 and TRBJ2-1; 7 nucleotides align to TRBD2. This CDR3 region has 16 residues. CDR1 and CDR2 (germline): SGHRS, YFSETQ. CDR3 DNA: TGCGCCAGCAGCTTGGCAGTGTCTAGCGGCTACAATGAGCAGTCCTTC. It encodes CASSLAVSSGYNEQSF.

CDR3 protein: CASSPRTGYHEQYF. The CDR3 DNA reads TGTGCCAGCAGCCCCCGGACAGGGTACCACGAGCAGTACTTC. The V call is TRBV12-3 or TRBV12-4, the J call TRBJ2-7; 8 nucleotides agree with TRBD1. CDR3 length: 14 amino acids. V shed 6 bases and J 5 bases; nucleotides not matched to a gene: 9.

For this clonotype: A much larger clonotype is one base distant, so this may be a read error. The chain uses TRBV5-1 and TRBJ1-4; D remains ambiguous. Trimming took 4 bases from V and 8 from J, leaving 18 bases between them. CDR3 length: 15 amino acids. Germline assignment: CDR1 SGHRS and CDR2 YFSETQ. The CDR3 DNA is TGCGCCAGCAGCCCCCGGGGAGAATGGGAGGAAAAACTGTTTTTT. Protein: CASSPRGEWEEKLFF. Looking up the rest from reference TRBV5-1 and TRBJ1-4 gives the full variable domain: KAGVTQTPRYLIKTRGQQVTLSCSPISGHRSVSWYQQTPGQGLQFLFEYFSETQRNKGNFPGRFSGRQFSNSRSEMNVSTLELGDSALYLCASSPRGEWEEKLFFGSGTQLSVL.

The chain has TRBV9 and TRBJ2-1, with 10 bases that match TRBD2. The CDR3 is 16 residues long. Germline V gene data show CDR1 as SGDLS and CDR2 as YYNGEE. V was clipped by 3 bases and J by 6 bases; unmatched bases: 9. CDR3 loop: CASSGGQAGGFNEQFF. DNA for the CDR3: TGTGCCAGCAGCGGGGGCCAAGCGGGAGGGTTCAATGAGCAGTTCTTC. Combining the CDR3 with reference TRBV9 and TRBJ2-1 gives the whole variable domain DSGVTQTPKHLITATGQRVTLRCSPRSGDLSVYWYQQSLDQGLQFLIQYYNGEERAKGNILERFSAQQFPDLHSELNLSSLELGDSALYFCASSGGQAGGFNEQFFGPGTRLTVL.

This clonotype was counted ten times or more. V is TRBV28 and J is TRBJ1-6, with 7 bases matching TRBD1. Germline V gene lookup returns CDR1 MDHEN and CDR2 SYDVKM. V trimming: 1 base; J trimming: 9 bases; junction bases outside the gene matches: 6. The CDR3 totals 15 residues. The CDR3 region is CASSLFRGSGSPLHF. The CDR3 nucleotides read TGTGCCAGCAGTTTATTCAGGGGGTCCGGTTCACCCCTCCACTTT.

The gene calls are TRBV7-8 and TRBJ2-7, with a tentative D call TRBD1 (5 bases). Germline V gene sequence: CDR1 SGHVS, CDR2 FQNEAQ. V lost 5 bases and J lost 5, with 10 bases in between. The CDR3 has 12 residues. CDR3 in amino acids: CASSTRGHEQYF. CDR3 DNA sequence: TGTGCCAGCAGCACAAGGGGTCACGAGCAGTACTTC.

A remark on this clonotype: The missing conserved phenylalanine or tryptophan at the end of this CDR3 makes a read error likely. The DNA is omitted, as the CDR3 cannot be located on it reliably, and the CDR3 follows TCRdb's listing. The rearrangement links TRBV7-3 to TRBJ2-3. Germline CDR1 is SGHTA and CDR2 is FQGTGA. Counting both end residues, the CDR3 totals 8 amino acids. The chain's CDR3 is CASRDSTV.

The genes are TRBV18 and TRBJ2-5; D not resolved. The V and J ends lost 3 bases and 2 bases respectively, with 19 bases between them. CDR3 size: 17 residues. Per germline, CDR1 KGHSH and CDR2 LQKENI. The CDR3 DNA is TGTGCCAGCTCACCTCTCCTACCGGACCCAAAACAAGAGACCCAGTACTTC. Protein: CASSPLLPDPKQETQYF.

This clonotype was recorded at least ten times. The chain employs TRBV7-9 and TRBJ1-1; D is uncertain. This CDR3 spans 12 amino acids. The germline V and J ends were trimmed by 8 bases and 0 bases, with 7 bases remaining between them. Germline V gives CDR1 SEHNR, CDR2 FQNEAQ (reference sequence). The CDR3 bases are TGTGCCAGCGGCGGGGTGAACACTGAAGCTTTCTTT. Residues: CASGGVNTEAFF.